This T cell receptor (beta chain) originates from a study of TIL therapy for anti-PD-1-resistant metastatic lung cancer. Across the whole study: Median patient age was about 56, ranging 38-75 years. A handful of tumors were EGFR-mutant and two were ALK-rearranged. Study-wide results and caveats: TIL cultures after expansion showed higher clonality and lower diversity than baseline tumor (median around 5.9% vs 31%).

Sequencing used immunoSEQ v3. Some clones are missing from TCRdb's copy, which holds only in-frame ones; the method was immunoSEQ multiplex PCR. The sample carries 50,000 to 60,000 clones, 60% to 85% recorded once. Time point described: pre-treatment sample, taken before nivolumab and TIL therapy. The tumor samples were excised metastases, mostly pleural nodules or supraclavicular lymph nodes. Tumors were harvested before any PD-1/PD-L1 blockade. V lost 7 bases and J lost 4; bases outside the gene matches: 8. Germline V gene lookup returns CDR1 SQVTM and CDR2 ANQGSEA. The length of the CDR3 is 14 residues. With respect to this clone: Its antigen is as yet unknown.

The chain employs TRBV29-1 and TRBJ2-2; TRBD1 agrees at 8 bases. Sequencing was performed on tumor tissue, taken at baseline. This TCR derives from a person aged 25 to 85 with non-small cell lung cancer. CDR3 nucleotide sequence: TGCAGCGCCGGGACAGGAAAGGGCACCGGGGAGCTGTTTTTT. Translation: CSAGTGKGTGELFF.